Described below is a single T cell receptor beta chain sequence and its context. What it binds is not known. This sample is drawn from a study of cytomegalovirus exposure and HLA in healthy donors. Study results and limitations: The likely origin of a cluster of highly shared sequence variants was a sequencing artifact. Equally common other TCR beta chains were less clonally expanded than HLA-associated ones, a later analysis found. Earlier analysis yielded a pattern in which most TCR beta V segments were productive about 90% or about 30% of the time.

This CDR3 is built from 15 residues. V dropped 3 bases and J dropped 2 bases, with 16 bases sitting between them. Germline CDR1 and CDR2: SQVTM and ANQGSEA. Amplification used 60 Vbeta primers and 13 Jbeta primers. Sequenced by immunoSEQ multiplex PCR; TCRdb stores in-frame clones only, minus some. The sample shows some 200,000 clones, 79% of them seen only once. The sequenced sample consisted of PBMCs. The clonotype comes from a woman in her 50s in good health and CMV-seronegative. The rearrangement joins TRBV29-1 to TRBJ1-2; D is uncertain. CDR3 nucleotides: TGCAGCGTTGATCTTTCAGGTGGAAAAAACTATGGCTACACCTTC. Its translation: CSVDLSGGKNYGYTF.